The 14 T cell receptor beta chains below all came from one sample that was sequenced in a study of chemoradiotherapy in HPV16-positive cancers. The protocol was immunoSEQ multiplex PCR, while the TCRdb copy is restricted to in-frame clones and leaves out a portion. Of approximately 12,000 clones listed, more than 60% are singletons. This specimen was acquired from a patient who underwent chemoradiotherapy. Receptors originate from a human donor with HPV-associated anogenital cancer.

The CDR3 reads CAWSPRLIGYGYTF. Written as DNA, the CDR3 is TGTGCCTGGAGTCCTAGGTTGATCGGATATGGCTACACCTTC. V gene TRBV30 combines with J gene TRBJ1-2; D is unresolved. This CDR3 has 14 amino acids. V was shortened by 2 bases and J by 5 bases, with 15 bases between the two germline ends. Germline loops: CDR1 GTSNPN, CDR2 SVGIG (reference sequence).

The chain has TRBV6-1 and TRBJ1-2; D is unresolved. Germline CDR1 is MNHNS and CDR2 is SASEGT. Trimming shortened V by 2 bases and J by 6 bases, and 10 bases separated the two germline ends. CDR3 length: 13 residues. DNA of the CDR3: TGTGCCAGCAGTGAATCGGGGATCAATGGCTACACCTTC. Translated: CASSESGINGYTF.

Comment on this clone: The junction departs from the called germline gene at one end, perhaps through a read error. The chain combines TRBV30 with TRBJ2-2; D unclear. The germline gives CDR1 GTSNPN, CDR2 SVGIG (reference sequence). The CDR3 is 14 amino acids. DNA of the CDR3: TGTGTCTGGAAGAACACCGCGTGGACCGGGGAGCTGTTTTTT. This translates into CVWKNTAWTGELFF.

This clone was counted a few times. The chain combines TRBV5-1 with TRBJ2-2, with 10 bases aligning to TRBD2. Per the germline V gene, CDR1 is SGHRS and CDR2 is YFSETQ. This CDR3 has 16 amino acids. The junction had 5 bases not matched to a gene; V was cut back by 0 bases and J by 6 bases. The CDR3 DNA reads as TGCGCCAGCAGCTTGGAACTAGCGGGGAGGGCCGGGGAGCTGTTTTTT. This translates into CASSLELAGRAGELFF.

The rearrangement links TRBV5-8 to TRBJ2-2; 8 bases are a match to TRBD2. J gave up 8 bases and V 4 bases, and 13 bases lay outside the gene matches. The germline V gene encodes CDR1 SGHTS and CDR2 YDEGEE. The CDR3 is made up of 16 amino acids. CDR3: CASSPGSSGWPGELFF. CDR3 bases: TGTGCCAGCAGCCCAGGTTCTAGCGGGTGGCCGGGGGAGCTGTTTTTT. The entire variable domain, with the rest obtained from reference TRBV5-8 and TRBJ2-2, is as follows: EAGVTQSPTHLIKTRGQQATLRCSPISGHTSVYWYQQALGLGLQFLLWYDEGEERNRGNFPPRFSGRQFPNYSSELNVNALELEDSALYLCASSPGSSGWPGELFFGEGSRLTVL.

The chain has TRBV5-6 and TRBJ1-3, with no clear D. Trimming took off 0 bases at V and 0 bases at J, with 13 bases between the two ends. Germline V gene sequence: CDR1 SGHDT, CDR2 YYEEEE. CDR3 size: 17 residues. As DNA, the CDR3 is TGTGCCAGCAGCTTGGACCCCACGGGCCCCTCTGGAAACACCATATATTTT. Its translation: CASSLDPTGPSGNTIYF.

V gene TRBV28 combines with J gene TRBJ1-5, with 9 bases fitting TRBD1. The CDR3 sequence is 14 residues long. With V trimmed by 6 bases and J by 7 bases, 7 bases remained unmatched. In germline, CDR1 is MDHEN, CDR2 SYDVKM. The CDR3 coding sequence is TGTGCCAGCAGGGGACAGGGCCACAGCCAGCCCCAGCATTTT. This encodes CASRGQGHSQPQHF.

In regard to this clone: One end of the junction is discordant with germline, which a read error may explain. The chain has TRBV5-4 and TRBJ1-2; D gene unclear. Germline-derived CDR1 and CDR2 are SGHNT and YYREEE (reference sequence). This CDR3 contains 15 residues. CDR3 coding DNA: TGTGCCAGCAGCCCAAGGACCGGCTACTTCTATGGCAACACCTTC. Its translation is CASSPRTGYFYGNTF.

The chain joins TRBV9 to TRBJ1-1; D remains unclear. Germline V CDR1 and CDR2: SGDLS, YYNGEE. The V and J ends lost 0 bases and 3 bases respectively, with 9 bases between them. CDR3 size: 14 residues. The CDR3 loop reads CASSVVKAYTEAFF. CDR3 DNA: TGTGCCAGCAGCGTAGTGAAAGCCTACACTGAAGCTTTCTTT.

A single count supports this clone. The rearrangement joins TRBV19 to TRBJ2-6; 7 nucleotides agree with TRBD2. This CDR3 region has 20 residues. The germline V gene has CDR1 LNHDA and CDR2 SQIVND (reference sequence). The V segment lost 3 bases and the J segment 1 base; nucleotides outside the gene matches: 15. This chain's CDR3 is CASSILLGLGGMSGANVLTF. Written as DNA, the CDR3 is TGTGCCAGTAGTATTCTATTGGGATTGGGGGGGATGTCTGGGGCCAACGTCCTGACTTTC.

The rearrangement links TRBV2 to TRBJ1-3; D ambiguous. Per germline, CDR1 SNHLY and CDR2 FYNNEI. V shed 4 bases and J shed 3 bases, with 10 bases lying between them. This CDR3 region has 14 residues. This CDR3 is CASSALLGGNTIYF. The CDR3 DNA is TGTGCCAGCAGTGCACTTCTGGGTGGAAACACCATATATTTT.

About this clone: A junction end diverges from the germline sequence, so it may reflect a read error. The J gene is TRBJ1-2, the V gene TRBV7-9; D uncertain. This CDR3 contains 11 residues. Per germline, CDR1 SEHNR and CDR2 FQNEAQ (reference sequence). The CDR3 nucleotides read TGTGCCAGCAGCCCCCTCGATGGCCACACCTTC. Translated, it gives CASSPLDGHTF.

This clone has only one observation. This sequence joins TRBV11-2 and TRBJ2-3; D unresolved. This CDR3 contains 12 residues. CDR1 and CDR2 (germline): SGHAT, FQNNGV. V was cut by 5 bases and J by 6 bases, with 9 bases left in between. In DNA form, the CDR3 reads TGTGCCAGCAGCCTTTTTGGTGATACGCAGTATTTT. Amino acids: CASSLFGDTQYF.

The chain uses TRBV28 and TRBJ1-1; D is possibly TRBD1 (6 bases). CDR1 and CDR2 from the germline V gene are MDHEN and SYDVKM. V shed 4 bases and J shed 7 bases, with 10 bases lying between them. This CDR3 has 12 amino acids. Here the CDR3 reads CASSSPTGEAFF. The CDR3 region has the DNA TGTGCCAGCAGTTCCCCGACAGGTGAAGCTTTCTTT.